This T cell receptor (beta chain) emerged from a study of shared clonotypes between healthy human individuals. This was a deep-level run. The assay was immunoSEQ multiplex PCR, and TCRdb's table has in-frame clones only and misses some. The sample includes about 800,000 clones, about 96% of them seen just once. Findings and caveats of the study: Clonotype sharing across donors was expected to vary with sequencing depth.

In the case of this clone: Its specificity is not known.

V was pared by 4 bases and J by 0 bases, with 11 bases of the junction left unmatched. Germline CDR1 is SGHVS and CDR2 is FNYEAQ. The CDR3 sequence is 17 residues long. Naive-designated CD8 cells lacked CD45RO, were positively enriched for CCR7, and omitted terminally differentiated effector memory CD45RA+ cells. This chain joins TRBV7-6 and TRBJ1-1; 7 bases map to TRBD1. The sequenced material came from naive CD8+ T cells sorted from blood. This clonotype was obtained from a man aged 25-45 years in good health. CDR3: CASSSGGRGGMNTEAFF. CDR3 coding DNA: TGTGCCAGCAGCTCAGGGGGTAGGGGCGGTATGAACACTGAAGCTTTCTTT.